This T cell receptor beta chain was captured in a study of cytomegalovirus exposure and HLA in healthy donors. Study-level points and caveats: In a later analysis, most CMV-associated TCR beta chains appeared HLA-restricted. The study designated about 160 TCR beta chains cytomegalovirus-associated. HLA allele associations emerged for about 16,000 TCR beta sequences in a later analysis, at 0.05 false discovery rate.

CDR3 length: 17 residues. V dropped 4 bases and J dropped 3; count of bases not matched to a gene: 15. The germline CDR1 and CDR2 sequences are MGHRA and YSYEKL. Although they were nominally healthy when sampled, donors likely had unrecorded immune exposures. Both 60 Vbeta primers and 13 Jbeta primers went into the PCR. Repertoires were generated with immunoSEQ multiplex PCR, while TCRdb's copy carries only in-frame clones and drops some. The repertoire holds roughly 200,000 clones, approximately 85% seen once, with 2.7% in the top ten. With respect to this clone: Its cognate antigen is unknown.

This sequence was found in a woman between 35 and 50 years old in good health and CMV-seronegative. Sequencing was done on a sample of PBMCs. The J gene is TRBJ2-7, the V gene TRBV4-1, with 7 bases identical to TRBD1. The CDR3 DNA reads TGCGCCAGCAGCCGAGGTCTTCTGGACAGGAAGAACTACGAGCAGTACTTC. The encoded protein is CASSRGLLDRKNYEQYF.